Below, 30 T cell receptor beta chains from the same sample are listed, as sequenced in a study of cytomegalovirus exposure and HLA in healthy donors. Researchers ran the PCR with 60 Vbeta and 13 Jbeta primers. The method was immunoSEQ multiplex PCR; TCRdb's version includes in-frame clones alone and lacks a portion of them. Of 70,000 to 100,000 clones detected, approximately 80% appear once; the ten largest clones hold approximately 31%. The sequencing input was PBMCs. All receptors derive from a man aged 50 or older in good health and CMV-seropositive.

V usage is TRBV2 and J usage is TRBJ1-1; 7 nucleotides line up with TRBD1. The ends lost 5 bases at V and 4 bases at J; junction bases unmatched: 10. The CDR3 extends over 15 amino acids. Looked up from germline, CDR1 is SNHLY and CDR2 is FYNNEI. The CDR3 sequence: CASSYYRGEGTEAFF. CDR3 bases: TGTGCCAGCAGTTACTACAGGGGAGAAGGCACTGAAGCTTTCTTT.

The J gene is TRBJ2-5, the V gene TRBV7-7, with TRBD1 identical over 7 bases. Germline values: CDR1 SSHAT, CDR2 FNYEAQ (reference sequence). The CDR3 spans 13 residues. V was pared by 4 bases and J by 1 base, with 0 bases of the junction left unmatched. CDR3 sequence reads: CASSWDSQETQYF. The DNA for the CDR3 is TGTGCCAGCAGCTGGGACAGCCAAGAGACCCAGTACTTC.

The V and J genes are TRBV19 and TRBJ2-5; 9 positions agree with TRBD1. The trim removed 5 bases at V and 5 bases at J, leaving 9 bases unmatched. This CDR3 has 15 residues. CDR1 is LNHDA and CDR2 is SQIVND in the germline V gene (reference sequence). The DNA for the CDR3 is TGTGCCAGTAGTCAACAGGGGGCCCTCGGGGAGACCCAGTACTTC. It specifies CASSQQGALGETQYF.

The chain employs TRBV6-1 and TRBJ2-1; D is possibly TRBD1 (6 bases). This CDR3 comprises 16 residues. Trimming pared 3 bases from V and 2 bases from J, leaving 14 bases between. Per the germline V gene, CDR1 is MNHNS and CDR2 is SASEGT. The DNA for the CDR3 is TGTGCCAGCAGTGATTCAGGGACAAGAACCTACAATGAGCAGTTCTTC. Its translation is CASSDSGTRTYNEQFF.

The chain is built from TRBV4-3 and TRBJ1-2, with TRBD1 matching 7 bases. The germline V gene has CDR1 LGHNA and CDR2 YSLEER. The CDR3 totals 13 residues. Germline trimming cut 0 bases from V and 6 bases from J; bases unmatched to any gene: 1. Written as DNA, the CDR3 is TGCGCCAGCAGCCAAGACACAGGGGATGGCTACACCTTC. It encodes CASSQDTGDGYTF.

The chain joins TRBV6-1 to TRBJ1-4; no clear D. The CDR3 consists of 11 residues. Germline assignment: CDR1 MNHNS and CDR2 SASEGT. Trimming cost V 5 bases and J 7 bases, with 5 bases left between them. CDR3 DNA sequence: TGTGCCAGCAGTAGAGGTGAAAAACTGTTTTTT. Amino acid sequence: CASSRGEKLFF.

The J gene is TRBJ2-2, the V gene TRBV7-2; D unclear. V gave up 5 bases and J gave up 6 bases, with 10 bases separating them. CDR1 SGHTA and CDR2 FQGNSA come from the germline V gene. The CDR3 is 13 residues long. The CDR3 loop reads CASSPYEAGELFF. The DNA of the CDR3 is TGTGCCAGCAGCCCCTATGAGGCCGGGGAGCTGTTTTTT.

The V call is TRBV19, the J call TRBJ2-3; TRBD2 matches 13 bases. The J segment lost 4 bases and the V segment lost 8 bases, leaving 3 bases of the junction unmatched. CDR1 and CDR2 from the germline V gene are LNHDA and SQIVND (reference sequence). This CDR3 is 14 amino acids long. The CDR3 DNA sequence: TGTGCCAGTGATGGACTAGCGGGAGCAGATACGCAGTATTTT. It is translated as CASDGLAGADTQYF.

In its sample, this clone was seen once. V is TRBV5-6 and J is TRBJ2-2; weak D call: TRBD1 (6 bases). The CDR3 has 15 amino acids. Trimming cost V 5 bases and J 4 bases, with 15 bases left between them. CDR1 and CDR2 from the germline V gene are SGHDT and YYEEEE. CDR3 sequence reads: CASSRITGTTGELFF. The CDR3, as DNA: TGTGCCAGCAGTCGTATTACAGGGACCACCGGGGAGCTGTTTTTT.

The chain links TRBV30 to TRBJ2-4, with 8 bases identical to TRBD2. This CDR3 contains 14 residues. V trimming: 0 bases; J trimming: 9 bases; junction bases outside the gene matches: 7. Germline lookup yields CDR1 GTSNPN and CDR2 SVGIG (reference sequence). DNA for the CDR3: TGTGCCTGGAGTGTCTCCGGGAGGGGCGGCATTCAGTACTTC. Its translation: CAWSVSGRGGIQYF.

This rearrangement joins TRBV18 to TRBJ1-2; 9 nucleotides agree with TRBD1. This CDR3 contains 13 residues. After removal of 2 bases from V and 6 bases from J, the junction contained 1 base not matched to a gene. Germline values: CDR1 KGHSH, CDR2 LQKENI. For the CDR3, the DNA is TGTGCCAGCTCACCAACAGGGGGCGATGGCTACACCTTC. This gives the protein CASSPTGGDGYTF. The full variable domain, completed using reference TRBV18 and TRBJ1-2, is NAGVMQNPRHLVRRRGQEARLRCSPMKGHSHVYWYRQLPEEGLKFMVYLQKENIIDESGMPKERFSAEFPKEGPSILRIQQVVRGDSAAYFCASSPTGGDGYTFGSGTRLTVV.

V and J are TRBV5-1 and TRBJ2-5; 10 bases match TRBD1. After removal of 3 bases from V and 5 bases from J, the junction contained 7 bases not matched to a gene. Germline assignment: CDR1 SGHRS and CDR2 YFSETQ. The CDR3 spans 15 residues. CDR3 sequence (DNA): TGCGCCAGCAGCTCCGGGACAGGGGTCCGGGAGACCCAGTACTTC. This sequence encodes CASSSGTGVRETQYF. Full variable domain (rest looked up from reference TRBV5-1 and TRBJ2-5): KAGVTQTPRYLIKTRGQQVTLSCSPISGHRSVSWYQQTPGQGLQFLFEYFSETQRNKGNFPGRFSGRQFSNSRSEMNVSTLELGDSALYLCASSSGTGVRETQYFGPGTRLLVL.

This sequence joins TRBV7-2 and TRBJ2-3; tentative D call: TRBD1 (6 bases). Trimming stripped 4 bases from V and 1 base from J, with 24 bases between. The CDR3 sequence is 19 residues long. The germline V gene has CDR1 SGHTA and CDR2 FQGNSA. CDR3 amino acids: CASSSRTVGYRLRTDTQYF. The CDR3, as DNA: TGTGCCAGCAGCTCTAGGACAGTTGGGTATAGACTCCGCACAGATACGCAGTATTTT.

The rearrangement joins TRBV19 to TRBJ2-7; TRBD2 matches at 12 bases. The CDR3 loop spans 16 amino acids. Germline V gene sequence: CDR1 LNHDA, CDR2 SQIVND (reference sequence). Trimming at V came to 4 bases and at J to 7 bases, leaving 11 bases not matched to a gene. CDR3 region: CASSTQPTSGSGEQYF. DNA of the CDR3: TGTGCCAGTAGTACCCAACCGACTAGCGGGAGTGGGGAGCAGTACTTC.

In its sample, this clone was seen a few times. The chain is built from TRBV2 and TRBJ2-2, with 11 bases that match TRBD2. V lost 7 bases and J lost 4; bases outside the gene matches: 5. The CDR3 is 15 amino acids. CDR1 SNHLY and CDR2 FYNNEI come from the germline V gene. As DNA, the CDR3 is TGTGCCAGCATCCACGGGACTAGCGGCACCGGGGAGCTGTTTTTT. This codes for CASIHGTSGTGELFF.

The CDR3 nucleotides read TGTGCCAGCTCACCAGAGGCAGAACCTTATGGCTACACCTTC. Amino acids: CASSPEAEPYGYTF. The V call is TRBV18, the J call TRBJ1-2; D is ambiguous. The CDR3 is 14 amino acids. The germline gives CDR1 KGHSH, CDR2 LQKENI. Trimming shortened V by 2 bases and J by 5 bases, and 12 bases separated the two germline ends.

The V and J genes are TRBV9 and TRBJ2-5; TRBD2 might be the D (5 bases). Germline lookup yields CDR1 SGDLS and CDR2 YYNGEE. V was trimmed by 3 bases and J by 5 bases, leaving 17 bases between them. This CDR3 is 15 amino acids long. The CDR3 loop reads CASSDPRDPEETQYF. CDR3 coding DNA: TGTGCCAGCAGCGACCCCCGGGATCCTGAGGAGACCCAGTACTTC.

This rearrangement joins TRBV6-1 to TRBJ2-2; D perhaps matches TRBD1 (7 bases). Germline CDR1 and CDR2: MNHNS and SASEGT. The length of the CDR3 is 14 residues. V lost 6 bases and J lost 3, with 11 bases in between. The CDR3 sequence: CASRSGGYTGELFF. In DNA, the CDR3 is TGTGCCAGCAGATCAGGGGGGTACACCGGGGAGCTGTTTTTT.

The V and J genes are TRBV6-5 and TRBJ2-1; D gene ambiguous. Germline-derived CDR1 and CDR2 are MNHEY and SVGAGI. Trimming cost V 4 bases and J 6 bases, with 10 bases left between them. This CDR3 region has 13 residues. The DNA for the CDR3 is TGTGCCAGCAGTTTTGGAGAGCCCAATGAGCAGTTCTTC. Translated: CASSFGEPNEQFF.

J is TRBJ1-1 and V is TRBV10-1; no reliable D call. The CDR3 loop spans 13 amino acids. The V end lost 2 bases, the J end lost 4 bases, and 8 bases lay between the germline ends. The germline V gene encodes CDR1 WNHNN and CDR2 SYGVQD (reference sequence). The DNA of the CDR3 is TGCGCCAGCAGTGAGGGACGGGGCACTGAAGCTTTCTTT. Protein: CASSEGRGTEAFF.

The table lists this clone with a count of one. CDR3 in DNA: TGTGCCTGGGGGGGCCCGGACTGGACCGGGGAGCTGTTTTTT. Translating it yields CAWGGPDWTGELFF. The V and J genes are TRBV30 and TRBJ2-2; weak D call: TRBD1 (6 bases). V shed 5 bases and J shed 5 bases, with 15 bases lying between them. CDR3 size: 14 residues. Germline lookup yields CDR1 GTSNPN and CDR2 SVGIG (reference sequence). The full variable domain, its missing parts supplied by reference TRBV30 and TRBJ2-2, is SQTIHQWPATLVQPVGSPLSLECTVEGTSNPNLYWYRQAAGRGLQLLFYSVGIGQISSEVPQNLSASRPQDRQFILSSKKLLLSDSGFYLCAWGGPDWTGELFFGEGSRLTVL.

The V gene is TRBV29-1, the J gene TRBJ2-1; 8 nucleotides line up with TRBD2. The CDR3 runs 14 residues. Looked up from germline, CDR1 is SQVTM and CDR2 is ANQGSEA. V lost 3 bases to trimming and J lost 4 bases; unmatched junction nucleotides: 5. CDR3 loop: CSVDTRGAYNEQFF. The CDR3 DNA reads as TGCAGCGTTGATACGCGGGGGGCATACAATGAGCAGTTCTTC.

This clone came up a few times. This sequence joins TRBV4-3 and TRBJ1-2; the D gene is possibly TRBD1 (6 bases). V dropped 4 bases and J dropped 6 bases, with 18 bases sitting between them. The CDR3 extends over 15 amino acids. Germline CDR1 LGHNA, CDR2 YSLEER. CDR3 coding DNA: TGCGCCAGCAGCCCGACAGCGGGGGCCGGCGATGGCTACACCTTC. Translated, it gives CASSPTAGAGDGYTF.

This clone was detected once. The chain has TRBV5-4 and TRBJ2-3; 9 nucleotides agree with TRBD2. This CDR3 comprises 15 residues. The V and J ends lost 4 bases and 3 bases, in that order; junction bases with no gene match: 6. Germline V gene lookup returns CDR1 SGHNT and CDR2 YYREEE (reference sequence). The CDR3 DNA sequence: TGTGCCAGCAGCCGCGGGGGGGAGGGGACAGATACGCAGTATTTT. As protein: CASSRGGEGTDTQYF.

The rearrangement joins TRBV9 to TRBJ2-1; 9 bases line up with TRBD2. Germline V gives CDR1 SGDLS, CDR2 YYNGEE. This CDR3 has 15 amino acids. Germline trimming cut 4 bases from V and 5 bases from J; bases unmatched to any gene: 7. CDR3 amino acids: CASSSRLAANNEQFF. The CDR3 bases are TGTGCCAGCAGCAGCCGACTAGCGGCCAACAATGAGCAGTTCTTC.

This clone was detected only once. The V call is TRBV7-2, the J call TRBJ2-4; 7 bases are a match to TRBD2. Germline V gene sequence: CDR1 SGHTA, CDR2 FQGNSA. The CDR3 contains 13 residues. With V trimmed by 3 bases and J by 9 bases, 5 bases remained unmatched. Here the CDR3 DNA reads TGTGCCAGCAGCTTTAAGGAGCGGGGCATTCAGTACTTC. Its translation is CASSFKERGIQYF.

The J gene is TRBJ1-2, the V gene TRBV30, with 7 nucleotides matching TRBD1. Germline V lookup: CDR1 GTSNPN, CDR2 SVGIG (reference sequence). This CDR3 is built from 15 residues. Germline trimming cut 2 bases from V and 6 bases from J; bases unmatched to any gene: 12. The CDR3 here is CAWSPLQTGSDGYTF. The CDR3 coding sequence is TGTGCCTGGAGTCCCCTACAGACAGGGTCGGATGGCTACACCTTC.

The chain couples TRBV15 to TRBJ2-1; 8 bases map to TRBD2. Germline lookup yields CDR1 LNHNV and CDR2 YYDKDF (reference sequence). CDR3 size: 15 residues. V lost 5 bases, J lost 4 bases, and 7 bases stayed unmatched. The CDR3, as DNA: TGTGCCACCAGCGGACTTAGCGGGATATACAATGAGCAGTTCTTC. This codes for CATSGLSGIYNEQFF.

The chain is built from TRBV6-1 and TRBJ2-7, with TRBD2 matching 8 bases. CDR3 size: 20 residues. Germline V gene lookup returns CDR1 MNHNS and CDR2 SASEGT. V shed 3 bases, J shed 2 bases, and the junction held 21 bases outside the gene matches. The CDR3 nucleotides read TGTGCCAGCAGTGATACGGGGGGGGCGAGAGAAGCGGGATCCCCCTACGAGCAGTACTTC. Protein product: CASSDTGGAREAGSPYEQYF.

V gene TRBV5-4 combines with J gene TRBJ2-1; TRBD2 aligns across 13 bases. Germline V lookup: CDR1 SGHNT, CDR2 YYREEE (reference sequence). This CDR3 region has 17 residues. The V gene end was trimmed by 2 bases and the J gene end by 4 bases; junction bases not matched to a gene: 6. The CDR3 is CASSLRLAGGLYNEQFF. Written as DNA, the CDR3 is TGTGCCAGCAGCTTACGACTAGCGGGGGGACTATACAATGAGCAGTTCTTC.